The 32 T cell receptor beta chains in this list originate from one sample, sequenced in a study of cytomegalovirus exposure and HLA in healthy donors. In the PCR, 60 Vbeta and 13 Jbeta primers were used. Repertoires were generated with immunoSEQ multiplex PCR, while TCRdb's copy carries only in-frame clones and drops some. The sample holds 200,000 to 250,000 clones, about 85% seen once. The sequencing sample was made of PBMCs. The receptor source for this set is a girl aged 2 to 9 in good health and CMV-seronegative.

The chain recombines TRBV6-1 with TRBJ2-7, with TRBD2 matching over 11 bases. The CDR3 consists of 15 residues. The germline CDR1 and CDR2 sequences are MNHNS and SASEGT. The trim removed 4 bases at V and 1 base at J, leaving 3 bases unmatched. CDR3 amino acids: CASSGGLAASYEQYF. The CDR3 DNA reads TGTGCCAGCAGTGGGGGACTAGCGGCATCCTACGAGCAGTACTTC.

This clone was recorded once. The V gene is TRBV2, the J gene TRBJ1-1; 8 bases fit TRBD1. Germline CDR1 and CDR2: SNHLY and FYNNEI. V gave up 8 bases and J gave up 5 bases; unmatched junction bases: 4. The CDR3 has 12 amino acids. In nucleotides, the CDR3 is TGTGCCAGCCGACAGGGGAGGACTGAAGCTTTCTTT. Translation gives CASRQGRTEAFF.

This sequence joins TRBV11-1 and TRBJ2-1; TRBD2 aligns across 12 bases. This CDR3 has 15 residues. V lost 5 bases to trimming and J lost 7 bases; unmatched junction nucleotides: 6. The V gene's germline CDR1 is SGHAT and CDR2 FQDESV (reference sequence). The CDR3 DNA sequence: TGTGCCAGCAGCCTCCTAGCGGGAGGGCCGAATGAGCAGTTCTTC. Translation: CASSLLAGGPNEQFF.

CDR3 in amino acids: CASSELYGYTF. DNA for the CDR3: TGCGCCAGCAGTGAGCTCTATGGCTACACCTTC. The chain links TRBV10-2 to TRBJ1-2; D unresolved. CDR3 length: 11 amino acids. CDR1 and CDR2 (germline): WSHSY, SAAADI. The ends were cut back, 2 bases at V and 4 bases at J, with 2 bases in the middle.

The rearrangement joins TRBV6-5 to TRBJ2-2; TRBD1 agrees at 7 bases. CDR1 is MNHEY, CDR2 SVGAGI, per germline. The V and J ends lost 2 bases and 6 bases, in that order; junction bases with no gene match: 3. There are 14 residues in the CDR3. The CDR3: CASSYEGAAGELFF. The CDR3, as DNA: TGTGCCAGCAGTTACGAGGGGGCGGCCGGGGAGCTGTTTTTT.

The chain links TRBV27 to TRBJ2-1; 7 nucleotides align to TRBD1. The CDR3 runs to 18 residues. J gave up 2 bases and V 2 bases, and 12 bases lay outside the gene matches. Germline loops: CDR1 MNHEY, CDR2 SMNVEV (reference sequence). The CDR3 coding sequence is TGTGCCAGCAGTTTAAGTGACAGGGCCTATCTCGCCTACAATGAGCAGTTCTTC. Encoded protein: CASSLSDRAYLAYNEQFF.

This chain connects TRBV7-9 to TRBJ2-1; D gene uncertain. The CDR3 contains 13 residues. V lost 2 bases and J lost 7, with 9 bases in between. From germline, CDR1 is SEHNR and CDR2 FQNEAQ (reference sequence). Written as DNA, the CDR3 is TGTGCCAGCAGCTTATCGTCCGCGAATGAGCAGTTCTTC. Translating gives CASSLSSANEQFF.

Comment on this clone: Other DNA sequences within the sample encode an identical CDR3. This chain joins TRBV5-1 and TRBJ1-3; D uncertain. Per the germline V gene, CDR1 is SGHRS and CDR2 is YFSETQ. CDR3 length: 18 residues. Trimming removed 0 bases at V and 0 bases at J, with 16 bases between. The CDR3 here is CASSLGEFPGSSGNTIYF. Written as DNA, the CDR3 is TGCGCCAGCAGCTTGGGGGAGTTTCCGGGTTCCTCTGGAAACACCATATATTTT.

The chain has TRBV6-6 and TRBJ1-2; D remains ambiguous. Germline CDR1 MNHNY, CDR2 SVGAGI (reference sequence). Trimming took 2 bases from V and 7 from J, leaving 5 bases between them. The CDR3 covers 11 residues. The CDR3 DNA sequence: TGTGCCAGCAGTTACCAGATTGGCTACACCTTC. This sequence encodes CASSYQIGYTF.

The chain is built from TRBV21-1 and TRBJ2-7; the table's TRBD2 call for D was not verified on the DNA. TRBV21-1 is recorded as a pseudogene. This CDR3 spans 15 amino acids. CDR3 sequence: CASRWRAKDRFEQYF. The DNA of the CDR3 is TGTGCCAGCAGGTGGAGGGCCAAGGATCGGTTCGAGCAGTACTTC.

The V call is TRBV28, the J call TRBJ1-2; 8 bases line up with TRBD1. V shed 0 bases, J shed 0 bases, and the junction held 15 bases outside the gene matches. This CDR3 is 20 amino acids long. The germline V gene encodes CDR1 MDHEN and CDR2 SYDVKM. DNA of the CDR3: TGTGCCAGCAGTTTATGGGGGGTACAGTGGACAGGGTTGACTAACTATGGCTACACCTTC. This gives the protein CASSLWGVQWTGLTNYGYTF.

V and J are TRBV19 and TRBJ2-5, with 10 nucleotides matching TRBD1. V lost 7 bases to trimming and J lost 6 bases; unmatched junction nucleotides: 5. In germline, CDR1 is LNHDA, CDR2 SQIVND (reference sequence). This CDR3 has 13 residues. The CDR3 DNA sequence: TGTGCCAGTATTGACAGGGGGCGTAAGACCCAGTACTTC. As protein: CASIDRGRKTQYF.

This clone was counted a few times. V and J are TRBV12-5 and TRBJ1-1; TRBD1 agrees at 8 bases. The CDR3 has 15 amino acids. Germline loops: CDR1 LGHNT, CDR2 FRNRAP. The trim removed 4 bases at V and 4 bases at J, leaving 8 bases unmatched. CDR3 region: CASGSGQGLSTEAFF. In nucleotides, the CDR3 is TGTGCTAGTGGTTCCGGACAGGGCTTGAGCACTGAAGCTTTCTTT.

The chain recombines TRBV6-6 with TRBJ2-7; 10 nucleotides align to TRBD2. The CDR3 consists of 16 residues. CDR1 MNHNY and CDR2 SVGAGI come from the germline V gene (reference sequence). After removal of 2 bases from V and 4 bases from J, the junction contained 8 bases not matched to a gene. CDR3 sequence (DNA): TGTGCCAGCAGTTACCCCCGGACTAGCGGCCCATACGAGCAGTACTTC. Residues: CASSYPRTSGPYEQYF.

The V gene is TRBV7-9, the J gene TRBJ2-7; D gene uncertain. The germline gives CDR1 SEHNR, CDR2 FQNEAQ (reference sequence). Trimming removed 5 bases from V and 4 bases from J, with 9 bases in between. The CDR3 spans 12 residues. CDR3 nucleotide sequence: TGTGCCAGCAGCCTAAATCCATACGAGCAGTACTTC. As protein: CASSLNPYEQYF. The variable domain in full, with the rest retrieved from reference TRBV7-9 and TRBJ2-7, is DTGVSQNPRHKITKRGQNVTFRCDPISEHNRLYWYRQTLGQGPEFLTYFQNEAQLEKSRLLSDRFSAERPKGSFSTLEIQRTEQGDSAMYLCASSLNPYEQYFGPGTRLTVT.

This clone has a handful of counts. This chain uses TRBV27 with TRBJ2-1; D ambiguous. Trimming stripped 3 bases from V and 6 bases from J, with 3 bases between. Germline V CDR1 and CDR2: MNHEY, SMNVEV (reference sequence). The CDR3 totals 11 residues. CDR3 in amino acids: CASSFSNEQFF. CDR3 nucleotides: TGTGCCAGCAGTTTTAGCAATGAGCAGTTCTTC.

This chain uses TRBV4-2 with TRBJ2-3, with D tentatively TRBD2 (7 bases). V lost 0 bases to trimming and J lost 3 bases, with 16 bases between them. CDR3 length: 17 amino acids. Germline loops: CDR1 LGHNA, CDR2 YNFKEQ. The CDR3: CASSQDLGGGRTDTQYF. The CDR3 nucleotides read TGTGCCAGCAGCCAAGATCTTGGGGGGGGGCGTACAGATACGCAGTATTTT.

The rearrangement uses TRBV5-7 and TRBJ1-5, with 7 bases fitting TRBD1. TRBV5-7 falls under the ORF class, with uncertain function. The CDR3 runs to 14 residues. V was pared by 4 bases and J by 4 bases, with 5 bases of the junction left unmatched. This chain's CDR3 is CASSMGQCNQPQHF. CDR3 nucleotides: TGTGCCAGCAGCATGGGACAGTGTAATCAGCCCCAGCATTTT.

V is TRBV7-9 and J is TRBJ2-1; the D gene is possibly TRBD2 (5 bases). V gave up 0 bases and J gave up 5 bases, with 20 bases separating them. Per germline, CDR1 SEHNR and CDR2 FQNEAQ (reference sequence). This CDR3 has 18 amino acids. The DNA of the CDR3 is TGTGCCAGCAGCTTAGCGGAGGCGACTCGTCCCCCTGACAATGAGCAGTTCTTC. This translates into CASSLAEATRPPDNEQFF.

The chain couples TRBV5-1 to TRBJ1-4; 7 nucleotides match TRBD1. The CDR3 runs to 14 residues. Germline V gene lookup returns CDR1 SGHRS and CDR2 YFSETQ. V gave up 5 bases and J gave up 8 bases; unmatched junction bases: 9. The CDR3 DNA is TGCGCCAGCAGTACCGGGACAGTAATAGAAAAACTGTTTTTT. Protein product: CASSTGTVIEKLFF.

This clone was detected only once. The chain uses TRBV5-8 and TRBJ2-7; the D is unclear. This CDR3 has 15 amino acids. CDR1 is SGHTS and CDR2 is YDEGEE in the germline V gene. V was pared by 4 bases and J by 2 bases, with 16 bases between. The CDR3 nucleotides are TGTGCCAGCAGCCCCTCGGCCCGCAGGACCTACGAGCAGTACTTC. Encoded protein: CASSPSARRTYEQYF.

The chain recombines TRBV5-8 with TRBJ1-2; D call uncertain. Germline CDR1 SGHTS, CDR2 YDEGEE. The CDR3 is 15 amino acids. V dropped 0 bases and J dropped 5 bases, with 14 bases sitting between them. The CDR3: CASSLGTTTSYGYTF. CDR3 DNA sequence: TGTGCCAGCAGCTTGGGCACGACAACTTCTTATGGCTACACCTTC.

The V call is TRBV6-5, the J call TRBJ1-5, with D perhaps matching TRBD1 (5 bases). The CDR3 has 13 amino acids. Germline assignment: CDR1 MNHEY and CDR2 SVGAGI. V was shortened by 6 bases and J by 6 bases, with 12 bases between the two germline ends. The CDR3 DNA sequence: TGTGCCAGCAGCTCCAGGGAGGGTCAGCCCCAGCATTTT. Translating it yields CASSSREGQPQHF.

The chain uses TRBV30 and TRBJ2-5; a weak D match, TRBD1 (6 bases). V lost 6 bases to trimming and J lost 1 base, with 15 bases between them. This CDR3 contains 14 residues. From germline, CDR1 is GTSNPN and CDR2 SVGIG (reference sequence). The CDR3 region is CACARGRGQETQYF. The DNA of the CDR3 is TGTGCCTGTGCCCGGGGCAGGGGCCAAGAGACCCAGTACTTC.

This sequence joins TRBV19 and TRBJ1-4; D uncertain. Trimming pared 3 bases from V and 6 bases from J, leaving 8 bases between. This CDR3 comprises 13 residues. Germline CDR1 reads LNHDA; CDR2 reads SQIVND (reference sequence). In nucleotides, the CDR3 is TGTGCCAGTAGTATTAGGAGGTATGAAAAACTGTTTTTT. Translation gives CASSIRRYEKLFF.

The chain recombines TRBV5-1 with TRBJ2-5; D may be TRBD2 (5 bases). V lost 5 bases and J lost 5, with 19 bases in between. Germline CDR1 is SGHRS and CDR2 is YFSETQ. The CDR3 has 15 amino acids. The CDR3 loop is CASRTGGPDRETQYF. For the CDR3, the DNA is TGCGCCAGCAGGACGGGCGGGCCAGATAGGGAGACCCAGTACTTC.

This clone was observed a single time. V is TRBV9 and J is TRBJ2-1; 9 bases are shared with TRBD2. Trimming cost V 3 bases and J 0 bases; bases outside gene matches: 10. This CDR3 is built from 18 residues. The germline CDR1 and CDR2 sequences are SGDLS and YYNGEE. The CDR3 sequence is CASSAGGVSGSSYNEQFF. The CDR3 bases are TGTGCCAGCAGCGCGGGGGGGGTTAGCGGGAGCTCCTACAATGAGCAGTTCTTC.

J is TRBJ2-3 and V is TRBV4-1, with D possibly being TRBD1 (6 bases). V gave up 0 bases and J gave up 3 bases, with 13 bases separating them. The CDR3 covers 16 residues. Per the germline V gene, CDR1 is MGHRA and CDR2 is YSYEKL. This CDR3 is CASSQEAGALTDTQYF. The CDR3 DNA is TGCGCCAGCAGCCAAGAGGCAGGGGCTCTTACAGATACGCAGTATTTT.

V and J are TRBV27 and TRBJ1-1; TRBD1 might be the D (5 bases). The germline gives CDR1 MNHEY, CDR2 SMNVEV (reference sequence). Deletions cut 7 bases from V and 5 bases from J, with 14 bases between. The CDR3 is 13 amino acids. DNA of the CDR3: TGTGCCAGCACAGGAGGGGCCCATACTGAAGCTTTCTTT. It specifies CASTGGAHTEAFF.

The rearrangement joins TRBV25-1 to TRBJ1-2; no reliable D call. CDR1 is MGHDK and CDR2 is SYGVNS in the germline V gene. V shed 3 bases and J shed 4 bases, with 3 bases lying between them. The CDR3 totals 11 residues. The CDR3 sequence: CASSDIYGYTF. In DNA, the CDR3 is TGTGCCAGCAGTGACATCTATGGCTACACCTTC.

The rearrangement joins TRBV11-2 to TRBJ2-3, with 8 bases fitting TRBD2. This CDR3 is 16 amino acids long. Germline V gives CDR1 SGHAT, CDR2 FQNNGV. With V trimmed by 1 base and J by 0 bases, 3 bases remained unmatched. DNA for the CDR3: TGTGCCAGCAGCTTAGCACGCGGGAGGAGCACAGATACGCAGTATTTT. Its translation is CASSLARGRSTDTQYF.

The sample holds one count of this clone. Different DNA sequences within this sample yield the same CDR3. The CDR3, as DNA: TGTGCCAGCAGCTTAGCGGGGGGGCAGGAGACCCAGTACTTC. Translating it yields CASSLAGGQETQYF. The chain has TRBV7-9 and TRBJ2-5; D might be TRBD2 (7 bases). Germline loops: CDR1 SEHNR, CDR2 FQNEAQ (reference sequence). V shed 0 bases and J shed 5 bases, with 10 bases lying between them. This CDR3 is built from 14 residues.